The rows below give T cell receptor beta chains drawn from one sample of a study of blood T cell repertoires in COVID-19. The protocol was immunoSEQ multiplex PCR, while the TCRdb copy is restricted to in-frame clones and leaves out a portion. This table has 250,000 to 300,000 clones, roughly 90% appearing once. The sequencing sample was made of peripheral blood. These receptors all stem from a woman aged 25 to 39 with COVID-19, enrolled during active disease. Both conserved end residues are trimmed from each CDR3.

v_gene	j_gene	CDR3aa
TRBV3-1/TRBV3-2	TRBJ2-1	ASSQGGGLGWGEQF
TRBV28	TRBJ1-1	ASTGGYAEAF
TRBV23-1	TRBJ1-1	ASSQSAGTMNTEAF
TRBV28	TRBJ2-7	ASSLVFGQNYEQY
TRBV2	TRBJ2-7	ASSHRGGQYEQY
TRBV5-1	TRBJ2-7	ASSHDSSYEQY
TRBV7-9	TRBJ2-1	ASSQRVLEQF
TRBV6-5	TRBJ2-2	ASSYFGLDVDGELF
TRBV19	TRBJ2-2	ASTGGSFTGELF
TRBV2	TRBJ2-3	ASSFSRGSDTQY
TRBV11-3	TRBJ2-5	ASSFPTRRIGETQY
TRBV30	TRBJ1-1	AWSYSVNTEAF
TRBV10-3	TRBJ1-1	ATAPGNTEAF
TRBV7-2	TRBJ2-1	ASSQTSGRENEQF
TRBV5-6	TRBJ1-1	ASSLAGTTTEAF
TRBV6-1	TRBJ2-7	ASSGDRGLDGGFSYEQY